Given below is one TCR beta chain in context. Its antigen is not identified. These data come from a study of radiotherapy plus CTLA-4 blockade in lung cancer. Background on the study: For approximately 17% of patients, objective responses occurred, and about 30% had disease control. General observations from the study: Best predicting response, reportedly, were early blood T cell clone dynamics, with interferon-beta.

The germline CDR1 and CDR2 sequences are SEHNR and FQNEAQ (reference sequence). The V gene lost 1 base and the J gene lost 12 bases, with 10 bases spanning the gap. The CDR3 is 11 amino acids. Profiled with immunoSEQ multiplex PCR; TCRdb holds only in-frame clones, not every one. The table shows nearly 110,000 clones, with 85% occurring only once. This clonotype was obtained from a human donor with non-small cell lung cancer that progressed on radiotherapy plus ipilimumab. Some clones in this sample may be carry-over from other donors' samples. The chain carries TRBV7-9 and TRBJ2-7; D uncertain. The sequences come from peripheral blood, collected from a patient treated with radiotherapy plus ipilimumab. CDR3 nucleotides: TGTGCCAGCAGCTTAGAAAGTGTCTTGTACTTC. Encoded protein: CASSLESVLYF.